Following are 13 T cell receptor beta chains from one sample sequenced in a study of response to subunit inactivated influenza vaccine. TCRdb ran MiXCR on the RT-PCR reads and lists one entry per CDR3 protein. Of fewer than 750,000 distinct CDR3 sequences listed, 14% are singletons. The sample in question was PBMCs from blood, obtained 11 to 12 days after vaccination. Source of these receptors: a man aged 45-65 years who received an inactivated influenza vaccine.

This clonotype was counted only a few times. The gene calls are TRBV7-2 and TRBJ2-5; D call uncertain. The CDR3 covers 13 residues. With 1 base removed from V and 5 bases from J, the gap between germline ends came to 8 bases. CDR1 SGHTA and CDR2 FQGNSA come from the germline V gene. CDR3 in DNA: TGTGCCAGCAGCTTAGTTGTCCGGGAGACCCAGTACTTC. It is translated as CASSLVVRETQYF. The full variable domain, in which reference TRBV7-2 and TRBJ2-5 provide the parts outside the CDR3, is GAGVSQSPSNKVTEKGKDVELRCDPISGHTALYWYRQSLGQGLEFLIYFQGNSAPDKSGLPSDRFSAERTGGSVSTLTIQRTQQEDSAVYLCASSLVVRETQYFGPGTRLLVL.

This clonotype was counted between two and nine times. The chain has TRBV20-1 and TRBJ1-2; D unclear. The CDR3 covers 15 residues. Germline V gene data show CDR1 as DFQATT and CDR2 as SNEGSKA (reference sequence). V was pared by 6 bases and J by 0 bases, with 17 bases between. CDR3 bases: TGCAGTGCAAGGAGGACGGGCGAAACTAACTATGGCTACACCTTC. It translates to CSARRTGETNYGYTF.

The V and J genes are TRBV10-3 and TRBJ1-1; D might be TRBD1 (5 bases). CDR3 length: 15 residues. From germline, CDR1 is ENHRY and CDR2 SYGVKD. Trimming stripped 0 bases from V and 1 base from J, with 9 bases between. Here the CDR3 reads CAISESNGANTEAFF. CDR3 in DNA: TGTGCCATCAGTGAGTCGAATGGGGCGAACACTGAAGCTTTCTTT.

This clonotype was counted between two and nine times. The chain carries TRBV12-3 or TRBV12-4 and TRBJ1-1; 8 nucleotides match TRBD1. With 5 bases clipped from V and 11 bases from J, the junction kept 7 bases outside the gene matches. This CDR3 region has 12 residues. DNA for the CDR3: TGTGCCAGCAGTAAACTGACAGGGGTGGCTTTCTTT. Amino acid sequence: CASSKLTGVAFF.

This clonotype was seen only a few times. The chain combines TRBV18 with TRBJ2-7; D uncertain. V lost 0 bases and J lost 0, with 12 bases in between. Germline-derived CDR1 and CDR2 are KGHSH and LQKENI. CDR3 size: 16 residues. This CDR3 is CASSPPGTHTSYEQYF. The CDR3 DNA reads TGTGCCAGCTCACCACCAGGAACACACACCTCCTACGAGCAGTACTTC.

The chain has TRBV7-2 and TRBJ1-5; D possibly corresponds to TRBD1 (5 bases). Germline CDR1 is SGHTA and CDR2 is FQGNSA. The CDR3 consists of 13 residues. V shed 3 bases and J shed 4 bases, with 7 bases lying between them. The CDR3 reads CASSFDRNQPQHF. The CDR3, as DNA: TGTGCCAGCAGCTTTGACAGAAATCAGCCCCAGCATTTT.

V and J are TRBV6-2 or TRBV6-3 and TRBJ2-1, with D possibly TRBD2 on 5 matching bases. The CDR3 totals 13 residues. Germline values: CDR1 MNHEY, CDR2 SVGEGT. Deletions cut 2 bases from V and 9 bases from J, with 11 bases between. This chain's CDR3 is CASSYQDLVEQFF. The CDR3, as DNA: TGTGCCAGCAGTTACCAGGACTTGGTTGAGCAGTTCTTC.

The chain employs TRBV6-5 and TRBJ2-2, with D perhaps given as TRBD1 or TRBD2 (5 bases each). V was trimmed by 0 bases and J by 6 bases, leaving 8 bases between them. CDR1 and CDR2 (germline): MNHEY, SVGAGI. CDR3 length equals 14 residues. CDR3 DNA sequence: TGTGCCAGCAGTTACTCAAGAGGGGCCGGGGAGCTGTTTTTT. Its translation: CASSYSRGAGELFF.

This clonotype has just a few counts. The CDR3 region is CASSYWNEQYF. The CDR3 DNA reads TGTGCCAGCAGTTACTGGAACGAGCAGTACTTC. J is TRBJ2-7 and V is TRBV6-2 or TRBV6-3; no reliable D call. Trimming removed 1 base at V and 5 bases at J, with 3 bases between. CDR3 length: 11 amino acids. In germline, CDR1 is MNHEY, CDR2 SVGEGT.

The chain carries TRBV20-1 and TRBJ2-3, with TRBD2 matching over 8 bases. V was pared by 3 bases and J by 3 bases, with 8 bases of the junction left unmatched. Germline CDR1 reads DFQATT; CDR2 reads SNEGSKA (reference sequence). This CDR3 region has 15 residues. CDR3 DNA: TGCAGTGCTAGTCCTGCGGGGGGCTGGACAGATACGCAGTATTTT. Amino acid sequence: CSASPAGGWTDTQYF.

In nucleotides, the CDR3 is TGTGCCAGCTCACCGCTCGCCGGACAAAGCTCTGGAAACACCATATATTTT. This sequence encodes CASSPLAGQSSGNTIYF. The V and J genes are TRBV18 and TRBJ1-3; tentative D call: TRBD1 (5 bases). Trimming left V 3 bases short and J 0 bases short, with 15 bases between. This CDR3 comprises 17 residues. From germline, CDR1 is KGHSH and CDR2 LQKENI.

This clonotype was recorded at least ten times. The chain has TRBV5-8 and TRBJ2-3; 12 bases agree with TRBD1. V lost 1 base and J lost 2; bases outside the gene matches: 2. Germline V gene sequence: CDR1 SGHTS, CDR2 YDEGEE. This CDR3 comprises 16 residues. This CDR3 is CASSLPGQGATDTQYF. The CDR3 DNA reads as TGTGCCAGCAGCTTGCCGGGACAGGGGGCCACAGATACGCAGTATTTT.

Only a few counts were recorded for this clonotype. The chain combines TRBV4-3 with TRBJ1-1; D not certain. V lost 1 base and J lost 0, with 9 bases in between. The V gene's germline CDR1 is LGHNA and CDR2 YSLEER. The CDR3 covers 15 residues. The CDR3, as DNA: TGCGCCAGCAGCCAAGGAGTCCTCATGAACACTGAAGCTTTCTTT. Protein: CASSQGVLMNTEAFF.